Shown below are 18 T cell receptor beta chains from a single sample sequenced in a study of T cell repertoires in cytomegalovirus infection. A single record per CDR3 protein comes from TCRdb applying MiXCR to the reads. The sample lists approximately 550,000 distinct CDR3 sequences, 15% to 20% occurring once. The sample comprised CD8+ T cells from PBMCs. Every receptor here comes from a human donor in good health (CMV status not recorded). Some clones in this sample may be carry-over from other donors' samples.

Worth noting for this clonotype: The CDR3 carries no conserved terminal phenylalanine or tryptophan, so it likely arises from a read error. The V and J genes are TRBV23-1 and TRBJ2-4; D possibly corresponds to TRBD1 (5 bases). TRBV23-1 is an ORF for which the function is uncertain. V shed 4 bases and J shed 7 bases, with 8 bases lying between them. The CDR3 sequence is 12 residues long. This chain's CDR3 is CASSPGLNIQYY. The DNA for the CDR3 is TGCGCCAGCAGTCCAGGGCTGAACATTCAGTACTAC.

This clonotype was detected many times. The chain carries TRBV6-5 and TRBJ2-3; weak D call: TRBD1 (5 bases). CDR1 MNHEY and CDR2 SVGAGI come from the germline V gene. This CDR3 is built from 15 residues. With 2 bases removed from V and 4 bases from J, the gap between germline ends came to 13 bases. For the CDR3, the DNA is TGTGCCAGCAGTTACAGGGCAGGGCAAGCAGATACGCAGTATTTT. It encodes CASSYRAGQADTQYF.

The chain couples TRBV10-3 to TRBJ2-2; D possibly corresponds to TRBD2 (5 bases). The V end was cut by 9 bases, the J end by 0 bases, with 11 bases between. Germline CDR1 is ENHRY and CDR2 is SYGVKD. This CDR3 has 14 residues. The CDR3 here is CAMRRETNTGELFF. The CDR3 region has the DNA TGTGCCATGCGACGGGAAACGAACACCGGGGAGCTGTTTTTT.

With respect to this clonotype: A read error may be the cause here, since a much bigger clone is one base away. V and J are TRBV7-2 and TRBJ2-7, with TRBD2 matching 7 bases. The CDR3 covers 16 residues. Germline V gene lookup returns CDR1 SGHTA and CDR2 FQGNSA. The CDR3 DNA sequence: TGTGCCAGCAGCTTATCCCCAGCGGGACCATATTACGTGCAGTACTTC. Translated: CASSLSPAGPYYVQYF.

This clonotype came up many times. The CDR3 DNA is TGTGCCAGCAGCCCCCCGGGTGGCTCCTACGAGCAGTACTTC. Its translation: CASSPPGGSYEQYF. This chain connects TRBV7-9 to TRBJ2-7, with D hard to call. Germline loops: CDR1 SEHNR, CDR2 FQNEAQ (reference sequence). V was trimmed by 5 bases and J by 0 bases, leaving 11 bases between them. This CDR3 region has 14 residues.

The chain recombines TRBV13 with TRBJ1-1, with D perhaps TRBD1 (6 bases). The CDR3 is 17 amino acids. Germline V CDR1 and CDR2: PRHDT, FYEKMQ (reference sequence). V lost 5 bases, J lost 1 base, and 20 bases lay in between. The CDR3 spells CASSRGAYELSNTEAFF. Written as DNA, the CDR3 is TGTGCCAGCAGCCGGGGGGCGTACGAACTTTCGAACACTGAAGCTTTCTTT.

About this clonotype itself: The CDR3 ends on some other residue instead of the conserved phenylalanine or tryptophan, so this is likely a read error. This chain links TRBV7-2 with TRBJ2-1; 10 nucleotides agree with TRBD2. Germline CDR1 reads SGHTA; CDR2 reads FQGNSA. There are 17 residues in the CDR3. CDR3 in amino acids: CASSLYPSGGAGREQFY. In nucleotides, the CDR3 is TGTGCAAGCAGCTTATACCCGAGCGGGGGGGCCGGGCGCGAGCAGTTCTAC.

This clonotype has just a few counts. The chain combines TRBV7-4 with TRBJ2-3, with 8 bases matching TRBD1. J lost 2 bases, V lost 5 bases, and 6 bases had no gene match. Germline CDR1 SGHVT, CDR2 SQSDAQ. There are 15 residues in the CDR3. DNA for the CDR3: TGTGCCAGCAGCCTGGACAGGGATTACACAGATACGCAGTATTTT. Protein product: CASSLDRDYTDTQYF.

This clonotype was observed many times. The chain links TRBV2 to TRBJ2-2, with 14 bases matching TRBD2. From germline, CDR1 is SNHLY and CDR2 FYNNEI. This CDR3 is built from 18 residues. The junction had 5 bases not matched to a gene; V was cut back by 4 bases and J by 1 base. The DNA of the CDR3 is TGTGCCAGCAGTGTCCCGGGACTAGCGGGGGAGAACACCGGGGAGCTGTTTTTT. Residues: CASSVPGLAGENTGELFF.

The CDR3 protein is CASRARGPSGANVLTF. Written as DNA, the CDR3 is TGTGCCAGCAGGGCCAGGGGACCCTCTGGGGCCAACGTCCTGACTTTC. The chain combines TRBV12-3 or TRBV12-4 with TRBJ2-6, with TRBD1 as a possible D gene (6 bases). This CDR3 has 16 residues. The ends were cut back, 6 bases at V and 0 bases at J, with 12 bases in the middle.

V usage is TRBV28 and J usage is TRBJ2-1, with a weak D call TRBD2 (7 bases). In germline, CDR1 is MDHEN, CDR2 SYDVKM. Trimming took 4 bases from V and 10 from J, leaving 17 bases between them. CDR3 size: 14 residues. As DNA, the CDR3 is TGTGCCAGCAGTTCCCCTGCCGGGGGGCCCGAGCAGTTCTTC. Its protein product is CASSSPAGGPEQFF.

This clonotype has a handful of counts. The chain couples TRBV18 to TRBJ1-5; TRBD1 might be the D (5 bases). The germline V gene has CDR1 KGHSH and CDR2 LQKENI. The CDR3 runs to 15 residues. Deletions cut 5 bases from V and 1 base from J, with 12 bases between. The CDR3 region is CASSAGGRSNQPQHF. The CDR3, as DNA: TGTGCCAGCTCAGCGGGGGGACGAAGCAATCAGCCCCAGCATTTT.

This clonotype was seen at least ten times. At one boundary the junction diverges from the germline segment, which might be a read error. The V call is TRBV7-7, the J call TRBJ2-7, with 10 bases lining up with TRBD2. Germline V gene sequence: CDR1 SSHAT, CDR2 FNYEAQ (reference sequence). The CDR3 contains 15 residues. CDR3 amino acids: CASSPGLAEYYEQYF. For the CDR3, the DNA is TGTGCTAGCAGTCCCGGACTAGCGGAGTACTACGAGCAGTACTTC. Drawing the rest from reference TRBV7-7 and TRBJ2-7, the complete variable domain is GAGVSQSPRYKVTKRGQDVTLRCDPISSHATLYWYQQALGQGPEFLTYFNYEAQPDKSGLPSDRFSAERPEGSISTLTIQRTEQRDSAMYRCASSPGLAEYYEQYFGPGTRLTVT.

The chain employs TRBV5-5 and TRBJ2-7; D gene ambiguous. The CDR3 runs 15 residues. The germline V gene has CDR1 SGHKS and CDR2 YYEKEE (reference sequence). V was clipped by 3 bases and J by 2 bases, with 15 bases between them. CDR3 DNA sequence: TGTGCCAGCAGCTGGGGTGAGACCCATACCTACGAGCAGTACTTC. This codes for CASSWGETHTYEQYF.

This clonotype was seen repeatedly, ten times or more. The chain joins TRBV25-1 to TRBJ2-5, with a possible D match to TRBD2 (5 bases). The ends were cut back, 2 bases at V and 4 bases at J, with 11 bases in the middle. Germline CDR1 and CDR2: MGHDK and SYGVNS. CDR3 length: 14 amino acids. The CDR3 coding sequence is TGTGCCAGCAGTGAAGGCCCACGGGGAGAGACCCAGTACTTC. Protein sequence: CASSEGPRGETQYF.

This clonotype was observed a few times. V and J are TRBV11-2 and TRBJ1-1, with D possibly matching TRBD1 (6 bases). Germline loops: CDR1 SGHAT, CDR2 FQNNGV. V dropped 3 bases and J dropped 4 bases, with 24 bases sitting between them. This CDR3 spans 18 amino acids. The chain's CDR3 is CASSFARGQGPPSTEAFF. CDR3 nucleotides: TGTGCCAGCAGCTTCGCGAGGGGCCAGGGGCCGCCCAGCACTGAAGCTTTCTTT.

The sample holds many counts of this clonotype. The V gene is TRBV7-9, the J gene TRBJ1-6, with 8 bases that match TRBD1. V gave up 5 bases and J gave up 7 bases; unmatched junction bases: 7. This CDR3 has 15 residues. The germline V gene has CDR1 SEHNR and CDR2 FQNEAQ (reference sequence). CDR3 region: CASSPRDRRNSPLHF. DNA of the CDR3: TGTGCCAGCAGCCCGCGGGACAGGAGAAATTCACCCCTCCACTTT.

The V and J genes are TRBV29-1 and TRBJ2-2; D gene unclear. V lost 3 bases to trimming and J lost 0 bases, with 11 bases between them. In germline, CDR1 is SQVTM, CDR2 ANQGSEA. This CDR3 is 15 amino acids long. The CDR3 loop reads CSVEVVGPNTGELFF. The CDR3 DNA follows: TGCAGCGTTGAGGTGGTCGGGCCGAACACCGGGGAGCTGTTTTTT.